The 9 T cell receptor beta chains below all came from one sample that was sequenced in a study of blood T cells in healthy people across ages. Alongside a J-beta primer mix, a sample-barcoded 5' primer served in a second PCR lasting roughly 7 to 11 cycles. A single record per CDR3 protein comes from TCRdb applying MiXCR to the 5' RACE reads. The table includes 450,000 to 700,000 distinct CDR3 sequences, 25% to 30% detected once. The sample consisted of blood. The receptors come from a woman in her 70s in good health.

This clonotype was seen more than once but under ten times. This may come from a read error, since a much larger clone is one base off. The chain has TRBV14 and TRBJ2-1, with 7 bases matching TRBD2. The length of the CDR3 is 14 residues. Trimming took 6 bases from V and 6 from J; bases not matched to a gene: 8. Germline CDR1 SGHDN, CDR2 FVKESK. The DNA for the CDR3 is TGTGCCAGCAGTGGAGCGGGAATATGCAATGAGCAGTTCTTC. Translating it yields CASSGAGICNEQFF.

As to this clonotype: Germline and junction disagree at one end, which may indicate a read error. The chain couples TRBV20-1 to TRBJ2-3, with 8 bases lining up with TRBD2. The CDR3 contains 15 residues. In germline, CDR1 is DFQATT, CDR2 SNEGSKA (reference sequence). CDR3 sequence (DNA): TGCAGTGCTAGAGTGGAGCGGGGGTGGACAGATACGCGGTATTTT. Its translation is CSARVERGWTDTRYF.

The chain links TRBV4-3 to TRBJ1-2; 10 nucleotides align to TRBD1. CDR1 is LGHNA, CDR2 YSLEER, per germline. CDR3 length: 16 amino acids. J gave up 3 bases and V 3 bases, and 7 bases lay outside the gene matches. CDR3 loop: CASSQDLGQGDYGYTF. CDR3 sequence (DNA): TGCGCCAGCAGCCAGGATTTAGGACAGGGGGACTATGGCTACACCTTC.

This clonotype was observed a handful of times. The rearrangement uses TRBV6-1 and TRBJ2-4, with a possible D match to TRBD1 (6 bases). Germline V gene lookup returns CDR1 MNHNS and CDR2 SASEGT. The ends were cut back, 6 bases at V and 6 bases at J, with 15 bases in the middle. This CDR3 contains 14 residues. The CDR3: CASSTQGEGNIQYF. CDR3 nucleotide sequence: TGTGCCAGCAGCACACAGGGAGAGGGAAACATTCAGTACTTC.

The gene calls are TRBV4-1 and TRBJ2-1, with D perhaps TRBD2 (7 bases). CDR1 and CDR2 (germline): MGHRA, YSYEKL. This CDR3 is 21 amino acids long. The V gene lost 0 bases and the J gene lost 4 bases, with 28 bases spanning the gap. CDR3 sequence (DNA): TGCGCCAGCAGCCAAGATCGGGCCTCCGCGGGGGCCTTCGGAGAATACAATGAGCAGTTCTTC. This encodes CASSQDRASAGAFGEYNEQFF.

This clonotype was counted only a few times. The CDR3, as DNA: TGCAGTGCCCACAGGACAACTAATGAAAAACTGTTTTTT. As protein: CSAHRTTNEKLFF. The gene calls are TRBV20-1 and TRBJ1-4; TRBD1 might be the D (5 bases). CDR1 and CDR2 from the germline V gene are DFQATT and SNEGSKA (reference sequence). This CDR3 spans 13 amino acids. V was pared by 6 bases and J by 0 bases, with 8 bases between.

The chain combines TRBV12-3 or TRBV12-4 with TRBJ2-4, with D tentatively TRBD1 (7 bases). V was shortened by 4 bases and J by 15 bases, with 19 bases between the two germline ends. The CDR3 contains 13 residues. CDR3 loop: CASSWRDSPHGYF. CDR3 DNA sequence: TGTGCCAGCAGTTGGAGGGACAGCCCCCACGGGTACTTC.

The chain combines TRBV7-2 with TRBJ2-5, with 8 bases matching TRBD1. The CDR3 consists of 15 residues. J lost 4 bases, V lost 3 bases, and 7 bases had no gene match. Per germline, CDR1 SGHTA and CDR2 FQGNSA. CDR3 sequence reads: CASSLQIDRGETQYF. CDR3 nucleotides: TGTGCCAGCAGCTTGCAGATCGACAGGGGAGAGACCCAGTACTTC. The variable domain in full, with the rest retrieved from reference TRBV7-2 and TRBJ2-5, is GAGVSQSPSNKVTEKGKDVELRCDPISGHTALYWYRQSLGQGLEFLIYFQGNSAPDKSGLPSDRFSAERTGGSVSTLTIQRTQQEDSAVYLCASSLQIDRGETQYFGPGTRLLVL.

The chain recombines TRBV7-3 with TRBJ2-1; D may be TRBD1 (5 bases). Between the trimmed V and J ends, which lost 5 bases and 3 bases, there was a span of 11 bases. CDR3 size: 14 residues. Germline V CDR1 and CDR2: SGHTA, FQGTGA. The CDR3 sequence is CASSPHRNYNEQFF. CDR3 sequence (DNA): TGTGCCAGCAGCCCCCACAGGAACTACAATGAGCAGTTCTTC.